One sample yielded the 24 T cell receptor beta chains listed below, sequenced in a study of long-term antiretroviral therapy in people with HIV (dated by TCRdb to 2021 to 2024). Sequencing of the TRB variable region was done with the immunoSEQ hsTCRB v3.0 assay at survey level resolution. TCRdb re-hosts the immuneACCESS table, in-frame sequences only. Its copies lack some clones; in the studies checked, an unresolved V gene accounts for under half of them, and the cause for the rest is not known. The sample data list 20,000 to 25,000 clones, and 79% of these were observed just once. The ten largest clones take up roughly a tenth of the sample. The input for sequencing was unsorted PBMCs, taken 4.1 years after starting antiretroviral therapy. The receptors shown here come from a woman aged 40 to 50 with HIV.

CDR3 residues: CASSPDQGNYGYTF. In nucleotides, the CDR3 is TGCGCCAGCAGCCCGGATCAGGGGAACTATGGCTACACCTTC. V and J are TRBV5-1 and TRBJ1-2; TRBD1 might be the D (6 bases). There are 14 residues in the CDR3. V shed 4 bases and J shed 2 bases, with 12 bases lying between them. Germline CDR1 and CDR2: SGHRS and YFSETQ.

In this sample, this clone turned up once. This sequence joins TRBV9 and TRBJ1-4; weak D call: TRBD1 (6 bases). The CDR3 consists of 15 residues. With 4 bases removed from V and 0 bases from J, the gap between germline ends came to 10 bases. Germline V gene sequence: CDR1 SGDLS, CDR2 YYNGEE. CDR3 DNA: TGTGCCAGCAGCCTACACAGGGCAACTAATGAAAAACTGTTTTTT. Amino acid sequence: CASSLHRATNEKLFF.

V and J are TRBV4-1 and TRBJ2-4; D uncertain. Germline V gene data show CDR1 as MGHRA and CDR2 as YSYEKL. Trimming stripped 0 bases from V and 6 bases from J, with 12 bases between. The CDR3 contains 15 residues. The CDR3 nucleotides read TGCGCCAGCAGCCAAGAAGGTAGGGCAGGAAACATTCAGTACTTC. This encodes CASSQEGRAGNIQYF.

The chain uses TRBV9 and TRBJ2-1; tentative D call: TRBD2 (7 bases). Germline V gives CDR1 SGDLS, CDR2 YYNGEE. Trimming removed 2 bases at V and 13 bases at J, with 19 bases between. The CDR3 consists of 14 residues. CDR3 region: CASSVGGGPGYQFF. The CDR3 bases are TGTGCCAGCAGCGTGGGAGGGGGGCCCGGATACCAGTTCTTC.

This rearrangement joins TRBV7-2 to TRBJ2-3; 8 positions agree with TRBD1. Unmatched junction bases numbered 5, after V lost 5 bases and J lost 4 bases. CDR1 and CDR2 from the germline V gene are SGHTA and FQGNSA. This CDR3 has 14 residues. The CDR3 is CASSAWTGPDTQYF. DNA for the CDR3: TGTGCCAGCAGCGCCTGGACAGGGCCAGATACGCAGTATTTT.

This chain links TRBV30 with TRBJ1-1, with D tentatively TRBD1 (5 bases). Trimming took 3 bases from V and 3 from J, leaving 8 bases between them. This CDR3 is built from 12 residues. Germline values: CDR1 GTSNPN, CDR2 SVGIG (reference sequence). Written as DNA, the CDR3 is TGTGCCTGGAGCGGGGGGTACACTGAAGCTTTCTTT. It codes for CAWSGGYTEAFF.

The rearrangement links TRBV28 to TRBJ2-4; maybe TRBD2 (5 bases). Trimming left V 2 bases short and J 0 bases short, with 11 bases between. CDR3 length: 16 amino acids. Germline CDR1 and CDR2: MDHEN and SYDVKM. CDR3 coding DNA: TGTGCCAGCAGTTTAAATTGGGAGCTAGCCAAAAACATTCAGTACTTC. It encodes CASSLNWELAKNIQYF.

J is TRBJ1-1 and V is TRBV5-5; tentatively, D is TRBD1 (5 bases). Trimming cost V 4 bases and J 3 bases, with 19 bases left between them. Germline lookup yields CDR1 SGHKS and CDR2 YYEKEE (reference sequence). CDR3 length: 16 residues. CDR3 amino acids: CASSRPGTAGDTEAFF. CDR3 nucleotides: TGTGCCAGCAGCCGACCCGGGACGGCGGGAGACACTGAAGCTTTCTTT.

V and J are TRBV5-1 and TRBJ1-1; a possible D gene is TRBD1 (5 bases). Trimming shortened V by 6 bases and J by 0 bases, and 15 bases separated the two germline ends. The CDR3 has 15 amino acids. Germline lookup yields CDR1 SGHRS and CDR2 YFSETQ. The CDR3, as DNA: TGCGCCAGCATTTCGGAGGGGACGATGAACACTGAAGCTTTCTTT. This translates into CASISEGTMNTEAFF.

The chain joins TRBV9 to TRBJ1-1; tentatively, D is TRBD1 (5 bases). This CDR3 contains 14 residues. V was shortened by 4 bases and J by 5 bases, with 15 bases between the two germline ends. The germline V gene has CDR1 SGDLS and CDR2 YYNGEE. CDR3 sequence: CASSPQRGRTEAFF. The CDR3 nucleotides are TGTGCCAGCAGCCCCCAGCGGGGCAGAACTGAAGCTTTCTTT.

Worth noting for this clone: A junction boundary mismatches the germline segment, possibly from a read error. The J gene is TRBJ1-2, the V gene TRBV2; 9 nucleotides match TRBD1. The CDR3 is 13 residues long. In germline, CDR1 is SNHLY, CDR2 FYNNEI. CDR3 sequence reads: CASSEERTGVIAF. CDR3 DNA sequence: TGTGCCAGCAGTGAAGAGAGGACAGGGGTTATTGCCTTC.

Only one count was recorded for this clone. The chain employs TRBV5-6 and TRBJ1-4; no clear D. CDR1 is SGHDT and CDR2 is YYEEEE in the germline V gene. The ends were cut back, 4 bases at V and 5 bases at J, with 12 bases in the middle. The CDR3 runs 14 residues. The CDR3 sequence is CASSPMGGNEKLFF. The CDR3, as DNA: TGTGCCAGCAGCCCAATGGGCGGGAATGAAAAACTGTTTTTT.

The chain couples TRBV7-2 to TRBJ1-2; TRBD1 matches at 8 bases. The trim removed 0 bases at V and 5 bases at J, leaving 5 bases unmatched. From germline, CDR1 is SGHTA and CDR2 FQGNSA. CDR3 length equals 15 residues. The CDR3 loop is CASSLAVGQAYGYTF. The DNA for the CDR3 is TGTGCCAGCAGCTTAGCGGTGGGACAGGCGTATGGCTACACCTTC. The whole variable domain, filled in from reference TRBV7-2 and TRBJ1-2, reads GAGVSQSPSNKVTEKGKDVELRCDPISGHTALYWYRQSLGQGLEFLIYFQGNSAPDKSGLPSDRFSAERTGGSVSTLTIQRTQQEDSAVYLCASSLAVGQAYGYTFGSGTRLTVV.

The genes are TRBV2 and TRBJ2-1; a possible D gene is TRBD1 (5 bases). The CDR3 has 13 amino acids. The V and J ends lost 3 bases and 9 bases respectively, with 12 bases between them. The germline V gene encodes CDR1 SNHLY and CDR2 FYNNEI. As DNA, the CDR3 is TGTGCCAGCAGTGAGGGGCAGGTCGGTGAGCAGTTCTTC. It specifies CASSEGQVGEQFF.

This clone was picked up one time. This chain joins TRBV19 and TRBJ1-1, with D possibly matching TRBD1 (6 bases). Germline V CDR1 and CDR2: LNHDA, SQIVND (reference sequence). This CDR3 has 14 residues. Trimming stripped 3 bases from V and 4 bases from J, with 12 bases between. CDR3 sequence reads: CASSMRGEGTEAFF. The CDR3 coding sequence is TGTGCCAGTAGTATGAGGGGGGAGGGCACTGAAGCTTTCTTT.

This chain joins TRBV7-9 and TRBJ1-1; the D gene is possibly TRBD1 (5 bases). Germline V gene data show CDR1 as SEHNR and CDR2 as FQNEAQ (reference sequence). The V end lost 4 bases, the J end lost 2 bases, and 14 bases lay between the germline ends. The CDR3 is 15 residues long. CDR3 in DNA: TGTGCCAGCAGCTCCCCGGGACGGGGAAACACTGAAGCTTTCTTT. It translates to CASSSPGRGNTEAFF.

The genes are TRBV5-6 and TRBJ2-1; D is possibly TRBD2 (5 bases). Germline CDR1 and CDR2: SGHDT and YYEEEE. The CDR3 spans 12 residues. The V end lost 1 base, the J end lost 9 bases, and 8 bases lay between the germline ends. The CDR3 bases are TGTGCCAGCAGCTTGAATGAGGGTGAGCAGTTCTTC. Translating gives CASSLNEGEQFF.

This clone was detected only a few times. The gene calls are TRBV9 and TRBJ2-3, with D maybe TRBD2 (6 bases). V was trimmed by 0 bases and J by 3 bases, leaving 20 bases between them. The germline CDR1 and CDR2 sequences are SGDLS and YYNGEE. The CDR3 has 18 residues. The CDR3 DNA sequence: TGTGCCAGCAGCGTAGAGCCGCCTACTAGCCGCCGGACAGATACGCAGTATTTT. Its translation: CASSVEPPTSRRTDTQYF.

The chain joins TRBV9 to TRBJ1-2; 9 nucleotides line up with TRBD1. Germline loops: CDR1 SGDLS, CDR2 YYNGEE. V lost 0 bases to trimming and J lost 7 bases; unmatched junction nucleotides: 4. The CDR3 runs 14 residues. This CDR3 reads CASSVAEDRGGYTF. The CDR3, as DNA: TGTGCCAGCAGCGTAGCTGAGGACAGGGGTGGCTACACCTTC.

This clone has just a few counts. The chain combines TRBV7-9 with TRBJ1-2; 12 positions match TRBD1. Per germline, CDR1 SEHNR and CDR2 FQNEAQ (reference sequence). The CDR3 runs to 15 residues. The V gene end was trimmed by 2 bases and the J gene end by 4 bases; junction bases not matched to a gene: 2. The CDR3 DNA is TGTGCCAGCAGCTTATGGGGACAGGGGGCCTATGGCTACACCTTC. This encodes CASSLWGQGAYGYTF. The complete variable domain, with remaining parts taken from reference TRBV7-9 and TRBJ1-2, reads DTGVSQNPRHKITKRGQNVTFRCDPISEHNRLYWYRQTLGQGPEFLTYFQNEAQLEKSRLLSDRFSAERPKGSFSTLEIQRTEQGDSAMYLCASSLWGQGAYGYTFGSGTRLTVV.

CDR3 loop: CSVGEVGQPQHF. The CDR3 nucleotides read TGCAGCGTTGGGGAGGTTGGTCAGCCCCAGCATTTT. V is TRBV29-1 and J is TRBJ1-5; D not resolved. Trimming removed 4 bases at V and 6 bases at J, with 10 bases between. The CDR3 runs 12 residues. The germline V gene has CDR1 SQVTM and CDR2 ANQGSEA. The full variable domain, rest sourced from reference TRBV29-1 and TRBJ1-5, is SAVISQKPSRDICQRGTSLTIQCQVDSQVTMMFWYRQQPGQSLTLIATANQGSEATYESGFVIDKFPISRPNLTFSTLTVSNMSPEDSSIYLCSVGEVGQPQHFGDGTRLSIL.

The chain links TRBV5-6 to TRBJ1-1; D uncertain. The CDR3 has 15 amino acids. Germline V gives CDR1 SGHDT, CDR2 YYEEEE. With 2 bases removed from V and 0 bases from J, the gap between germline ends came to 11 bases. CDR3 loop: CASSFSSAMNTEAFF. For the CDR3, the DNA is TGTGCCAGCAGCTTTTCTTCTGCTATGAACACTGAAGCTTTCTTT.

The gene calls are TRBV4-3 and TRBJ2-2; D is perhaps TRBD1 (5 bases). Germline V lookup: CDR1 LGHNA, CDR2 YSLEER. The CDR3 extends over 14 amino acids. The V gene lost 8 bases and the J gene lost 3 bases, with 13 bases spanning the gap. The CDR3: CASSHTQDTGELFF. The CDR3 nucleotides are TGCGCCAGCTCCCACACACAGGACACCGGGGAGCTGTTTTTT.

The chain combines TRBV7-6 with TRBJ2-6; 7 bases align to TRBD1. Per germline, CDR1 SGHVS and CDR2 FNYEAQ. This CDR3 has 16 amino acids. V lost 5 bases, J lost 4 bases, and 8 bases stayed unmatched. In nucleotides, the CDR3 is TGTGCCAGCAGCGCTTTAGGGGGCGACGGGGCCAACGTCCTGACTTTC. Translating gives CASSALGGDGANVLTF.